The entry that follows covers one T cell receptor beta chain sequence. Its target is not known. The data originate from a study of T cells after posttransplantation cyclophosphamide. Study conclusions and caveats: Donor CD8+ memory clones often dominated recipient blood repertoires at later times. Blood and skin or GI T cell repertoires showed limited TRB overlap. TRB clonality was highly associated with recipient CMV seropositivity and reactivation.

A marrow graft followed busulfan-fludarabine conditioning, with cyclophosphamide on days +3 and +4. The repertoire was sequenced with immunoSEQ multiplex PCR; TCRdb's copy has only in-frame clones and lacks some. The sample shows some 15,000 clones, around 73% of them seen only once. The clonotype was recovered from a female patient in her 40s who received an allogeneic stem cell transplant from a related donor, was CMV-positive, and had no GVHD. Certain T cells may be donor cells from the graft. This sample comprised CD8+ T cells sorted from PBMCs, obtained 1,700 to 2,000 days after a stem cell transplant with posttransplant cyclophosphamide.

The CDR3 DNA reads TGTGCCAGCAGCCCATCGAACACCGGGGAGCTGTTTTTT. Translated: CASSPSNTGELFF. V gene TRBV5-4 combines with J gene TRBJ2-2; D ambiguous. The germline gives CDR1 SGHNT, CDR2 YYREEE (reference sequence). CDR3 length: 13 residues. Trimming took 4 bases from V and 0 from J, leaving 4 bases between them.